The rows below give T cell receptor beta chains drawn from one sample of a study of identical twins. MiXCR was run by TCRdb on the 5' RACE reads, yielding one entry per CDR3 protein. The sample lists about 900,000 distinct CDR3 sequences, about 12% occurring once. These same data were also listed under a study on yellow fever vaccine responses in identical twins.

Specimen: PBMCs. These TCRs come from a woman younger than 35 in good health. Both conserved end residues are part of each CDR3. A D gene is named only where the DNA matches it firmly. The size of a clone is reported for some rows only, either as once, few or many, or as a class for expanded clones.

v_gene: TRBV24-1; j_gene: TRBJ2-1; len: 14; d_gene: .; abundance: few; CDR3nt: TGTGCCACCAGTGATGCGCCCCCTGAGAATGAGCAGTTCTTC; CDR3aa: CATSDAPPENEQFF
v_gene: TRBV6-2/TRBV6-3; j_gene: TRBJ2-7; len: 12; d_gene: TRBD1; abundance: .; CDR3nt: TGTGCCAGCAGACAGGGGGGAGTGGAGCAGTACTTC; CDR3aa: CASRQGGVEQYF
v_gene: TRBV10-3; j_gene: TRBJ2-3; len: 19; d_gene: TRBD2; abundance: many; CDR3nt: TGTGCCATCAGTGAGGAGGAGGAGACTAGCGGGGTTCTGCCAGATACGCAGTATTTT; CDR3aa: CAISEEEETSGVLPDTQYF
v_gene: TRBV20-1; j_gene: TRBJ2-7; len: 15; d_gene: .; abundance: .; CDR3nt: TGCTGTGCTAGAGATGGGTCGGAACCTTCCTACGAGCAGTACTTC; CDR3aa: CCARDGSEPSYEQYF
v_gene: TRBV5-1; j_gene: TRBJ2-7; len: 15; d_gene: .; abundance: few; CDR3nt: TGCGCCAGCAGCTTGGAGGCAACCGGTAGGGACGAGCAGTACTTC; CDR3aa: CASSLEATGRDEQYF
v_gene: TRBV3-1; j_gene: TRBJ2-2; len: 18; d_gene: .; abundance: many; CDR3nt: TGTGCCAGCAGCCAAGATAAGGAATCGGGGACCTGGACCGGGGAGCTGTTTTTT; CDR3aa: CASSQDKESGTWTGELFF
v_gene: TRBV7-6; j_gene: TRBJ1-4; len: 15; d_gene: .; abundance: .; CDR3nt: TGTGCCAGCAGCACGAGACAGGCCGGCCTTGAAAAACTGTTTTTT; CDR3aa: CASSTRQAGLEKLFF
v_gene: TRBV28; j_gene: TRBJ2-1; len: 17; d_gene: .; abundance: few; CDR3nt: TGTGCCAGCAGTTTATCGCCGACCTATACCTCCTACAATGAGCAGTTCTTC; CDR3aa: CASSLSPTYTSYNEQFF
v_gene: TRBV24-1; j_gene: TRBJ2-1; len: 15; d_gene: TRBD1; abundance: .; CDR3nt: TGTGCCACCAGTGATTCCGGGACAGGGGCTAACGAGCAGTTCTTC; CDR3aa: CATSDSGTGANEQFF
v_gene: TRBV5-1; j_gene: TRBJ1-1; len: 14; d_gene: TRBD1; abundance: .; CDR3nt: TGCGCCAGCAGCGCACATGGACAGGGCTATGAAGCTTTCTTT; CDR3aa: CASSAHGQGYEAFF
v_gene: TRBV5-1; j_gene: TRBJ2-7; len: 14; d_gene: .; abundance: .; CDR3nt: TGCGCCAGCAGCGCAATGGGTCAAAACTACGAGCAGTACTTC; CDR3aa: CASSAMGQNYEQYF
v_gene: TRBV5-5; j_gene: TRBJ2-1; len: 16; d_gene: .; abundance: many; CDR3nt: TGTGCCAGCAGAGATCGGACAGGGACTAGCTCGTCGGAGCAGTTCTTC; CDR3aa: CASRDRTGTSSSEQFF
v_gene: TRBV20-1; j_gene: TRBJ2-1; len: 13; d_gene: TRBD2; abundance: few; CDR3nt: TGCAGTGCTATAGGCGGGAGTGGCGCCGAGCAGTTCTTC; CDR3aa: CSAIGGSGAEQFF
v_gene: TRBV29-1; j_gene: TRBJ1-1; len: 15; d_gene: .; abundance: many; CDR3nt: TGCAGCGTTGAAGAGGGCCCCCCACCAGGGACTCAAGCTTTCTTT; CDR3aa: CSVEEGPPPGTQAFF
v_gene: TRBV5-1; j_gene: TRBJ2-5; len: 16; d_gene: TRBD2; abundance: .; CDR3nt: TGCGCCAGCAGCTTGTCGGCGGGGGTGGGCCAAGAGACCCAGTACTTC; CDR3aa: CASSLSAGVGQETQYF
v_gene: TRBV12-3/TRBV12-4; j_gene: TRBJ1-6; len: 13; d_gene: .; abundance: .; CDR3nt: TGTGCCAGCAGTTTCCAGGGGATCAGGCCCCTCCACTTT; CDR3aa: CASSFQGIRPLHF
v_gene: TRBV3-1; j_gene: TRBJ2-3; len: 14; d_gene: .; abundance: few; CDR3nt: TGTGCCAGCAGCCAAAGCTCCCCTCGACATACGCAGTATTTT; CDR3aa: CASSQSSPRHTQYF
v_gene: TRBV6-5; j_gene: TRBJ1-1; len: 15; d_gene: .; abundance: .; CDR3nt: TGTGCCAGCAGCTACAGTAACAACATGAACACTGAAGCTTTCTTT; CDR3aa: CASSYSNNMNTEAFF
v_gene: TRBV4-2; j_gene: TRBJ2-7; len: 16; d_gene: .; abundance: .; CDR3nt: TGTGCCAGCAGCCAAGAGGGCACGGGGGCCTCCTACGAGCAGTACTTC; CDR3aa: CASSQEGTGASYEQYF
v_gene: TRBV7-2; j_gene: TRBJ1-5; len: 16; d_gene: .; abundance: .; CDR3nt: TGTGCCAGCAGCTTAGGGGTCTCTGCTCTCAATCAGCCCCAGCATTTT; CDR3aa: CASSLGVSALNQPQHF
v_gene: TRBV6-5; j_gene: TRBJ2-5; len: 13; d_gene: .; abundance: .; CDR3nt: TGTGCCAGCAGTTTCCAGCCTAGGGAGACCCAGTACTTC; CDR3aa: CASSFQPRETQYF
v_gene: TRBV7-6; j_gene: TRBJ2-1; len: 14; d_gene: .; abundance: many; CDR3nt: TGTGCCAGCAGCTTAGAGGGAACGCGGAATGAGCAGTTCTTC; CDR3aa: CASSLEGTRNEQFF
v_gene: TRBV7-8; j_gene: TRBJ2-6; len: 16; d_gene: .; abundance: .; CDR3nt: TGTGCCAGCAGCTTAAATCCAAACTCTGGGGCCAACGTCCTGACTTTC; CDR3aa: CASSLNPNSGANVLTF
v_gene: TRBV6-5; j_gene: TRBJ2-7; len: 17; d_gene: TRBD1; abundance: .; CDR3nt: TGTGCCAGCAGTTACTCTTGGACAGGGGCTAGCTCCTACGAGCAGTACTTC; CDR3aa: CASSYSWTGASSYEQYF